These T cell receptor beta chains were read from a single sample in a study of patients and donors after allogeneic stem cell transplantation. TCRdb reprocessed the RT-PCR reads with MiXCR, giving one entry per CDR3 protein. In the table there are about 960,000 distinct CDR3 sequences, about 20% of which are singletons. Sequenced: blood, either unsorted or a sorted T cell fraction (not recorded which). All receptors derive from a human donor who was either an allogeneic HSCT recipient or a stem cell or donor lymphocyte infusion donor (not recorded which). It is not recorded whose cells these are; they may come from a transplant donor. Each CDR3 is given with its conserved first and last residue. The D gene is left open where the match is weak.

j_call	v_call	d_call	cdr3_aa
TRBJ2-7	TRBV4-1	.	CASSQGAGLSYEQYF
TRBJ2-7	TRBV29-1	TRBD1	CSVEGTGMYEQYF
TRBJ1-6	TRBV15	.	CATRIYNSPLHF
TRBJ2-1	TRBV6-1	.	CASSDSPYNEQFF
TRBJ2-3	TRBV12-3/TRBV12-4	.	CASSFWGPTDTQYF
TRBJ1-2	TRBV5-1	.	CASRPGPSNYGYTF
TRBJ2-7	TRBV20-1	TRBD2	CSASRLAGGFYEQYF
TRBJ2-3	TRBV5-1	TRBD2	CASSGPLAGGGDTQYF
TRBJ1-4	TRBV7-8	.	CASSSTLRNEKLFF
TRBJ2-1	TRBV24-1	.	CATRDLTNEQFF
TRBJ1-2	TRBV20-1	TRBD1	CSAETGALYGYTF
TRBJ1-1	TRBV25-1	TRBD1	CASSTRTGATEAFF
TRBJ2-5	TRBV12-3/TRBV12-4	TRBD1	CASRSTHTGGQETQYF
TRBJ1-1	TRBV6-1	.	CASEGGWRTEAFF
TRBJ2-1	TRBV10-3	.	CAISERAPSYNEQFF
TRBJ1-2	TRBV19	.	CASKGQGTYGYTF
TRBJ2-5	TRBV24-1	TRBD1	CATSDLRDRGQETQYF
TRBJ2-7	TRBV5-1	TRBD1	CASSSTPGTGDEQYF
TRBJ1-1	TRBV20-1	.	CSADVFRGGEAFF
TRBJ2-1	TRBV12-3/TRBV12-4	.	CASSFYLGEQFF
TRBJ2-2	TRBV28	TRBD1	CASSKGQGAGELFF
TRBJ1-1	TRBV20-1	TRBD1	CSARVIPGGTEAFF
TRBJ2-7	TRBV7-9	.	CASSRGLLYEQYF
TRBJ2-2	TRBV12-3/TRBV12-4	.	CATYSLGTKPGELFF
TRBJ2-7	TRBV25-1	.	CASSESKQSYEQYF
TRBJ2-1	TRBV25-1	.	CASSEYGGIRSNEQFF
TRBJ1-1	TRBV7-9	.	CASSLDPSTEAFF
TRBJ2-7	TRBV12-3/TRBV12-4	TRBD1	CASSTDRAYEQYF
TRBJ2-5	TRBV20-1	.	CSAFSRDPGCQYF
TRBJ1-1	TRBV12-3/TRBV12-4	.	CASSLRGQNTEAFF
TRBJ1-2	TRBV7-8	.	CASSEVGTSYGYTF
TRBJ2-3	TRBV11-2	TRBD1	CASSPRDSLADTQYF
TRBJ2-2	TRBV3-1	.	CASSQSGSNTGELFF
TRBJ1-2	TRBV6-5	TRBD1	CASSLGQGASYGYTF
TRBJ2-7	TRBV5-1	.	CASRFAAGAYEQYF
TRBJ2-1	TRBV27	.	CASSTVNRDPYNEQFF
TRBJ1-2	TRBV20-1	.	CSARKNTNYGYTF
TRBJ2-2	TRBV7-2	.	CASSWGGWDTGELFF
TRBJ1-6	TRBV20-1	.	CSARETSSYNSPLHF
TRBJ2-7	TRBV5-1	TRBD2	CASSLEGGRYEQYF
TRBJ2-7	TRBV5-1	.	CASSLVFSSYEQYF
TRBJ2-2	TRBV20-1	TRBD2	CSAKPGTGLAGTTGELFF
TRBJ2-1	TRBV29-1	.	CSVPLRDEQFF
TRBJ2-1	TRBV6-2/TRBV6-3	.	CASSYSVHEQFF
TRBJ1-6	TRBV12-3/TRBV12-4	.	CASSLTDNSPLHF
TRBJ1-2	TRBV12-3/TRBV12-4	.	CASSFLQDPNYGYTF
TRBJ2-1	TRBV6-1	.	CASTARNEQFF
TRBJ1-3	TRBV30	.	CAWSEWGIRSGNTIYF
TRBJ1-1	TRBV20-1	.	CSARWSRANTEAFF
TRBJ1-5	TRBV12-3/TRBV12-4	.	CASRTSTNSNQPQHF
TRBJ2-3	TRBV5-1	TRBD1	CASSLPARQGTGNTQYF
TRBJ2-1	TRBV12-3/TRBV12-4	TRBD2	CASSWDSGTMNEQFF
TRBJ2-3	TRBV11-2	TRBD2	CASSAGTSGHTDTQYF
TRBJ2-1	TRBV12-3/TRBV12-4	.	CASSFGPTGQFF
TRBJ2-7	TRBV10-3	TRBD2	CAISPLAESSYEQYF
TRBJ2-1	TRBV7-8	TRBD2	CASSGGLAGGRAYNEQFF
TRBJ2-1	TRBV2	TRBD2	CASSERRGDHNEQFF
TRBJ2-3	TRBV29-1	TRBD1	CSVAGQGAMADTQYF
TRBJ2-2	TRBV29-1	TRBD1	CSVIRGLDTGELFF